A selection of T cell receptor beta chains follows, all from one sample in a study of T cells in Graves' hyperthyroidism and ophthalmopathy. TCRdb reprocessed the multiplex PCR reads via MiXCR and lists one record per CDR3 protein. The sample holds about 560,000 distinct CDR3 sequences; around 15% are singletons and the top ten take roughly 18%. Sequencing was carried out using blood. These receptors all come from a woman between 18 and 30 years old with Graves' hyperthyroidism. The CDR3 runs from the conserved cysteine through the conserved F or W. A D gene is named only where the DNA matches it firmly. Some rows mark clone size as missing; the rest say once, few, many or name a class of expanded clone.

d_gene	v_gene	len	abundance	j_gene	CDR3nt	CDR3aa
TRBD1	TRBV12-5	15	many	TRBJ1-5	TGTGCTAGTGGTTTGGGAGACAGGGCCAATCAGCCCCAGCATTTT	CASGLGDRANQPQHF
TRBD2	TRBV20-1	17	many	TRBJ2-1	TGCAGTGCTAGAGATCCGCGACTAGCGGGCTCCCTTGGTGAGCAGTTCTTC	CSARDPRLAGSLGEQFF
TRBD2	TRBV27	16	few	TRBJ2-7	TGTGCCAGCAGCCTATTCAGACTAGCGGGTTTTTACGAGCAGTACTTC	CASSLFRLAGFYEQYF
NA	TRBV11-2	17	few	TRBJ1-4	TGTGCCAGCAGCTTCGGCCTGATCGGGCTTACTAATGAAAAACTGTTTTTT	CASSFGLIGLTNEKLFF
NA	TRBV15	13	few	TRBJ1-5	TGTGCCACCAGCCCCAGCGACAATCAGCCCCAGCATTTT	CATSPSDNQPQHF
NA	TRBV7-8	19	many	TRBJ2-7	TGTGCCAGCAGCCCAGGGACAGGGGAGCGGGAGGGCCGTCCCTACGAGCAGTACTTC	CASSPGTGEREGRPYEQYF
NA	TRBV4-1	16	NA	TRBJ2-1	TGCGCCAGCAGCCACAATCAACTCGGGGTTACAAATGAGCAGTTCTTC	CASSHNQLGVTNEQFF
NA	TRBV28	13	few	TRBJ2-1	TGTGCCAGCAGTTTCGTTGGCGGTATCGGGCAGTTCTTC	CASSFVGGIGQFF
TRBD2	TRBV5-1	15	many	TRBJ2-5	TGCGCCAGCAGCTTGGGACTAGCGGGACGGGAGACCCAGTACTTC	CASSLGLAGRETQYF
TRBD1	TRBV5-1	16	few	TRBJ2-7	TGCGCCAGCAGCTTGGCCCCGACAGGGGTTAGCCACGAGCAGTACTTC	CASSLAPTGVSHEQYF
NA	TRBV27	15	few	TRBJ2-1	TGTGCCAGCAGGACCGGGGTAAGCTCCTACAATGAGCAGTTCTTC	CASRTGVSSYNEQFF
TRBD1	TRBV19	14	NA	TRBJ2-3	TGTGCCAGTAGTATCACAGGGGGAATGGATACGCAGTATTTT	CASSITGGMDTQYF
NA	TRBV5-1	18	NA	TRBJ2-3	TGCGCCAGCTCCTTGGCGGGCCTCCCGGAGGTTGTCACAGATACGCAGTATTTT	CASSLAGLPEVVTDTQYF
TRBD2	TRBV4-1	19	NA	TRBJ2-2	TGCGCCAGCAGCCAAGGTTTTGCTAGCGGGAGGGCAAACACCGGGGAGCTGTTTTTT	CASSQGFASGRANTGELFF
TRBD1	TRBV28	15	many	TRBJ2-7	TGTGCCAGCAATCTTCCGGGACAGGGTTTCTATGAGCAGTACTTC	CASNLPGQGFYEQYF
NA	TRBV5-6	13	many	TRBJ1-5	TGTGCCAGCAGCCCCGAGGGGAATCAGCCCCAGCATTTT	CASSPEGNQPQHF
NA	TRBV30	15	many	TRBJ2-3	TGTGCCTGGAGTCCCTGGGGAGGGGGCGAAGATACGCAGTATTTT	CAWSPWGGGEDTQYF
TRBD1	TRBV6-5	15	NA	TRBJ2-1	TGTGCCAGCAGTTTAGATAGGGACAGGGTCGGTGAGCAGTTCTTC	CASSLDRDRVGEQFF
TRBD1	TRBV12-3/TRBV12-4	15	many	TRBJ1-1	TGTGCCACTATCCGACAGGGGGCGAGGAGAACTGAAGCTTTCTTT	CATIRQGARRTEAFF
NA	TRBV5-1	14	many	TRBJ2-3	TGCGCCAGCAGGTGGGAGGATAGCACAGATACGCAGTATTTT	CASRWEDSTDTQYF
TRBD1	TRBV6-1	15	many	TRBJ1-5	TGTGCCAGCAGAGGGAACAGGGGTGGGAATCAGCCCCAGCATTTT	CASRGNRGGNQPQHF
TRBD1	TRBV29-1	16	NA	TRBJ1-3	TGCAGCGTCGTTTGGACAGGGGGCGGAGTAGGAAACACCATATATTTT	CSVVWTGGGVGNTIYF
TRBD2	TRBV28	14	NA	TRBJ2-1	TGTGCCAGCAGTTTATTAGCGGGAGAGGATGAGCAGTTCTTC	CASSLLAGEDEQFF
TRBD2	TRBV6-5	16	many	TRBJ2-7	TGTGCCAGCAGTTACTCGATTGCGGGGGACTCCTACGAGCAGTACTTC	CASSYSIAGDSYEQYF
NA	TRBV5-1	13	NA	TRBJ1-3	TGCGCCAGCAGTGTGTCAGCCGGAAACACCATATATTTT	CASSVSAGNTIYF
NA	TRBV5-1	13	many	TRBJ1-1	TGCGCCAGCAGCTTTACAGGGAGGACTGAAGCTTTCTTT	CASSFTGRTEAFF
TRBD1	TRBV11-3	15	many	TRBJ2-5	TGTGCCAGCAGCTCCGGGACAGCCACCGGAGAGACCCAGTACTTC	CASSSGTATGETQYF
TRBD2	TRBV5-6	13	NA	TRBJ2-1	TGTGCCAGCAGCCAGCGTAGACTAGCAGAGCAGTTCTTC	CASSQRRLAEQFF
NA	TRBV7-2	15	many	TRBJ2-4	TGTGCCAGCAGCTTAGGAGGGGCGGCCAAAAACATTCAGTACTTC	CASSLGGAAKNIQYF
NA	TRBV11-2	16	NA	TRBJ2-5	TGTGCCAGCAGCTTAGCGGGACACTCAAGCAGGGAGACCCAGTACTTC	CASSLAGHSSRETQYF
NA	TRBV20-1	14	NA	TRBJ2-6	TGCAGTGCTAGTGGAGCGAAAGGGGCCAACGTCCTGACTTTC	CSASGAKGANVLTF
NA	TRBV30	11	few	TRBJ2-3	TGTGCCTGGGGGGGGACGGATACGCAGTATTTT	CAWGGTDTQYF
NA	TRBV7-2	15	many	TRBJ1-5	TGTGCCAGCAGCTTAGACCTCGCTGGTAATCAGCCCCAGCATTTT	CASSLDLAGNQPQHF
NA	TRBV7-2	14	many	TRBJ1-4	TGTGCCAGCAGCTCCCCCGGGACGGCTGAAAAACTGTTTTTT	CASSSPGTAEKLFF
NA	TRBV12-3/TRBV12-4	15	many	TRBJ2-1	TGTGCCAGCAGTTTGGCAGGGGCTTTACTCAATGAGCAGTTCTTC	CASSLAGALLNEQFF
TRBD2	TRBV5-1	16	few	TRBJ2-5	TGCGCCAGCAGCTGGAGACTAGCGGGTGTACAAGAGACCCAGTACTTC	CASSWRLAGVQETQYF
NA	TRBV28	15	many	TRBJ2-7	TGTGCCAGCAGTTTATCAGCATCCGGATCCTACGAGCAGTACTTC	CASSLSASGSYEQYF
NA	TRBV7-2	14	many	TRBJ2-1	TGTGCCAGCAGCTTCCCCCCCCTAGCGCGTGAGCAGTTCTTC	CASSFPPLAREQFF
NA	TRBV7-2	16	once	TRBJ2-4	TGTGCCAGCAGCTTGAGACACAGCTTAGCCAAAAACATTCAGTACTTC	CASSLRHSLAKNIQYF
NA	TRBV25-1	17	NA	TRBJ1-3	TGTGCCAGCAGTGATAGGGGTGGGTCACCCTCTGGAAACACCATATATTTT	CASSDRGGSPSGNTIYF
NA	TRBV6-1	15	many	TRBJ2-7	TGTGCCAGCAGTGCCTCTGAGGGGCAAGGGTACGAGCAGTACTTC	CASSASEGQGYEQYF
NA	TRBV29-1	16	NA	TRBJ1-2	TGCAGCGCAGCTACGGATCTATCCGGGTCGCGGTATGGCTACACCTTC	CSAATDLSGSRYGYTF
NA	TRBV11-2	14	many	TRBJ2-3	TGTGCCAGCAGCTTCCTAGCTGCCGCAGATACGCAGTATTTT	CASSFLAAADTQYF
TRBD1	TRBV20-1	11	few	TRBJ1-5	TGCAGTGCTGGGACAGGGCAGCCCCAGCATTTT	CSAGTGQPQHF
NA	TRBV4-1	17	NA	TRBJ2-1	TGCGCCAGCAGCCAAACAAAACCAGGGTGGGGGAAAAATGAGCAGTTCTTC	CASSQTKPGWGKNEQFF
NA	TRBV12-3/TRBV12-4	15	many	TRBJ1-5	TGTGCCAGCAGCCACGCGGGGTTTGGCTCTCAGCCCCAGCATTTT	CASSHAGFGSQPQHF
TRBD2	TRBV27	15	few	TRBJ2-7	TGTGCCAGCAGTCCAAGCGGGGCCGAAACCTACGAGCAGTACTTC	CASSPSGAETYEQYF
TRBD1	TRBV9	13	many	TRBJ2-7	TGTGCCAGCAGCGTGGACAGGGAGGACGAGCAGTACTTC	CASSVDREDEQYF
TRBD1	TRBV10-2	14	few	TRBJ1-4	TGCGCCAGCCGGGGACAGGGCAACGATGAAAAACTGTTTTTT	CASRGQGNDEKLFF
NA	TRBV28	10	many	TRBJ2-7	TGTGCCAGCAGTTCTGGCGAGCAGTACTTC	CASSSGEQYF
NA	TRBV29-1	14	many	TRBJ2-7	TGCAGCGTTGGTCTGTGGGAGGCAGCCTACGAGCAGTACTTC	CSVGLWEAAYEQYF
TRBD2	TRBV6-2/TRBV6-3	15	NA	TRBJ2-3	TGTGCCAGCAGTTACCTAGCGGGGTATGCAGATACGCAGTATTTT	CASSYLAGYADTQYF
TRBD2	TRBV20-1	17	NA	TRBJ2-3	TGCAGTGCTAGCTCGGGACTAGCGGGACTCCGCACAGATACGCAGTATTTT	CSASSGLAGLRTDTQYF
NA	TRBV30	14	NA	TRBJ1-5	TGTGCCTGGAAAGACAGCGGGAGCAATCAGCCCCAGCATTTT	CAWKDSGSNQPQHF
NA	TRBV28	15	many	TRBJ2-3	TGTGCCAGCAGCACGAAGCGGTCTAGCACAGATACGCAGTATTTT	CASSTKRSSTDTQYF
NA	TRBV20-1	12	NA	TRBJ2-1	TGCAGTACTGCTACCCAGTTCAATGAGCAGTTCTTC	CSTATQFNEQFF
NA	TRBV6-1	15	many	TRBJ2-1	TGTGCCAGCAGTGAGGCCAGCTACTCCTACAATGAGCAGTTCTTC	CASSEASYSYNEQFF